The next 13 T cell receptor beta chains were all read from a single sample in a study of shared clonotypes between healthy human individuals. TCRdb keeps only in-frame clones here, not all; method: immunoSEQ multiplex PCR. The sample shows hundreds of thousands of clones, more than 70% of them seen only once. The sequenced material came from memory CD4+ T cells sorted from blood. Described subset: CD45RA-negative fraction. The source of these receptors is a woman in her twenties or thirties in good health.

Details on this clone: Additional DNA sequences in this sample encode the identical CDR3. V and J are TRBV2 and TRBJ2-5; no firm D call. V was shortened by 5 bases and J by 2 bases, with 3 bases between the two germline ends. The CDR3 extends over 11 amino acids. CDR1 is SNHLY, CDR2 FYNNEI, per germline. The CDR3 protein is CASSPQETQYF. CDR3 coding DNA: TGTGCCAGCAGTCCACAAGAGACCCAGTACTTC.

V and J are TRBV18 and TRBJ2-1, with 8 positions matching TRBD2. This CDR3 is 16 amino acids long. Germline CDR1 and CDR2: KGHSH and LQKENI. With 3 bases clipped from V and 9 bases from J, the junction kept 13 bases outside the gene matches. The DNA for the CDR3 is TGTGCCAGCTCACCTCAGACTAGCGCGGGGTCAAGTGAGCAGTTCTTC. This translates into CASSPQTSAGSSEQFF.

J is TRBJ1-1 and V is TRBV5-6, with unresolved D. Germline lookup yields CDR1 SGHDT and CDR2 YYEEEE. The CDR3 runs 16 residues. With 1 base removed from V and 0 bases from J, the gap between germline ends came to 13 bases. DNA of the CDR3: TGTGCCAGCAGCTTGTGGGAGCCGGTAATGAACACTGAAGCTTTCTTT. Its protein is CASSLWEPVMNTEAFF.

V and J are TRBV7-9 and TRBJ2-3; D possibly matches TRBD1 or TRBD2 (5 bases each). Germline values: CDR1 SEHNR, CDR2 FQNEAQ (reference sequence). Trimming cost V 4 bases and J 2 bases, with 16 bases left between them. There are 16 residues in the CDR3. The CDR3 DNA is TGTGCCAGCAGCTACCCCCCGGGGCCAGTCACAGATACGCAGTATTTT. Its protein product is CASSYPPGPVTDTQYF.

The gene calls are TRBV2 and TRBJ2-7; tentative D call: TRBD2 (6 bases). CDR3 size: 15 residues. Trimming pared 1 base from V and 3 bases from J, leaving 13 bases between. Germline CDR1 reads SNHLY; CDR2 reads FYNNEI. The CDR3: CASSEEAGSYYEQYF. The CDR3 DNA follows: TGTGCCAGCAGTGAAGAGGCGGGATCCTACTACGAGCAGTACTTC.

As regards this clone: Within the sample, other DNA sequences also encode this same CDR3. This chain connects TRBV2 to TRBJ2-7, with 7 bases that match TRBD1. Per the germline V gene, CDR1 is SNHLY and CDR2 is FYNNEI. CDR3 length: 13 amino acids. V lost 6 bases and J lost 2; bases outside the gene matches: 4. The CDR3 loop reads CASSRQGPYEQYF. CDR3 nucleotides: TGTGCCAGCAGCCGACAGGGACCCTACGAGCAGTACTTC.

The chain has TRBV28 and TRBJ2-3; possibly TRBD1 for D (6 bases). Germline assignment: CDR1 MDHEN and CDR2 SYDVKM. The CDR3 runs to 15 residues. V lost 6 bases and J lost 4, with 17 bases in between. CDR3 protein: CASRGSRGSADTQYF. The CDR3 nucleotides are TGTGCCAGCAGGGGAAGCAGGGGCAGTGCAGATACGCAGTATTTT.

The gene calls are TRBV2 and TRBJ2-1, with D perhaps being TRBD1 or TRBD2 (6 bases each). The V and J ends lost 3 bases and 0 bases respectively, with 9 bases between them. This CDR3 spans 15 amino acids. Germline V CDR1 and CDR2: SNHLY, FYNNEI. The CDR3 bases are TGTGCCAGCAGTGAGGAGGGGGGCTCCTACAATGAGCAGTTCTTC. Protein product: CASSEEGGSYNEQFF.

The genes are TRBV18 and TRBJ2-7, with 9 bases fitting TRBD1. CDR3 length: 15 residues. Losses at the gene ends were 1 base for V and 5 bases for J; bases not matched to a gene: 6. CDR1 is KGHSH and CDR2 is LQKENI in the germline V gene. The chain's CDR3 is CASSPQGTGFNEQYF. The CDR3 DNA reads as TGTGCCAGCTCACCACAAGGGACAGGGTTTAACGAGCAGTACTTC.

The rearrangement uses TRBV4-1 and TRBJ2-7; tentative D call: TRBD1 (5 bases). V was trimmed by 3 bases and J by 0 bases, leaving 15 bases between them. The CDR3 consists of 16 residues. From germline, CDR1 is MGHRA and CDR2 YSYEKL. The CDR3: CASSQAETVLSYEQYF. CDR3 sequence (DNA): TGCGCCAGCAGCCAGGCAGAGACAGTCCTCTCCTACGAGCAGTACTTC.

This chain uses TRBV11-2 with TRBJ2-7; 7 bases are a match to TRBD2. The J segment lost 0 bases and the V segment lost 2 bases, leaving 4 bases of the junction unmatched. CDR1 is SGHAT and CDR2 is FQNNGV in the germline V gene. The CDR3 is made up of 15 amino acids. CDR3 DNA: TGTGCCAGCAGCTTAATCCAGCGGGGCTCCTACGAGCAGTACTTC. It codes for CASSLIQRGSYEQYF.

This chain links TRBV27 with TRBJ2-1; D is unresolved. Germline CDR1 is MNHEY and CDR2 is SMNVEV (reference sequence). The CDR3 is made up of 14 amino acids. The V end was cut by 8 bases, the J end by 7 bases, with 18 bases between. The CDR3 sequence: CASRMFADINEQFF. In nucleotides, the CDR3 is TGTGCCAGCCGAATGTTCGCCGACATAAATGAGCAGTTCTTC.

This clone has only a few counts. The V and J genes are TRBV27 and TRBJ2-3; D is undetermined. In germline, CDR1 is MNHEY, CDR2 SMNVEV (reference sequence). V dropped 6 bases and J dropped 2 bases, with 15 bases sitting between them. This CDR3 is built from 15 residues. The CDR3 loop reads CASSQTLYTTDTQYF. The CDR3 DNA is TGTGCCAGCAGCCAGACATTATACACCACAGATACGCAGTATTTT.